This T cell receptor (beta chain) was sequenced during a study of shared clonotypes between healthy human individuals (dated by TCRdb to the early 2020s). The study in broad terms: Two women and three men aged 18 to 49 years were included in the cohort. For each donor, CD4 naive and CD4 memory were each run on three plates, CD8 naive on two plates, and CD8 memory on one plate. The study deeply sequenced blood TCR repertoires of 5 or 6 healthy adults to estimate repertoire size and the extent of clonotype sharing between individuals. To increase sequencing depth and limit assay-specific biases, different laboratories used diverse techniques to prepare libraries and sequence TCR repertoires. Leukapheresis yielded between about 0.94 and 8.9 billion PBMCs per donor.

In the germline V gene, CDR1 corresponds to MDHEN and CDR2 to SYDVKM. From the cysteine through the phenylalanine, the CDR3 covers 14 amino acids. The kept DNA is CDR3 alone, 42 bases in frame from the first base. At the junction V is shortened by 4 bases and J by 3 bases; bases outside the gene matches: 5. Using the deep immunoSEQ assay, TCR CDR3 regions were amplified from genomic DNA by multiplex PCR. Genomic DNA extracted from each cell subset was distributed evenly over all wells of several immunoSEQ 96-well plates, and each plate served as one replicate. Each replicate PCR for sorted subsets received about 0.2 ug genomic DNA, equal to about 30,000 T cell genomes. Purified libraries were quantified with a Qubit 3.0 fluorometer, sized on a Bioanalyzer 2100, and re-quantified with the KAPA Library Quantification kit. A separate single-read 150-cycle Illumina NextSeq 550 flow cell was used to sequence each immunoSEQ 96-well plate. Turning to the authors' computational methods: The immunoSEQ output contained only junctional sequences without quality scores, so filtering could not match that applied to full-length reads. To assign V/J genes and CDR3, sequences were annotated against IMGT germline references using PyIR, a Python wrapper for IgBLAST v1.9. Any read was removed if the V/J assignment was weak (E-value above 1e-6), the CDR3 was missing, or the read contained stop codons, out-of-frame junctions, or ambiguous translated residues. V3J clonotypes were defined as sequences sharing the same inferred V gene, J gene, and CDR3 amino acid sequence. Percentage overlap between repertoires was computed as shared unique clonotypes divided by the size of the smaller repertoire. Three approaches were used to assess repertoire richness: RTK rarefaction, the Chao1 estimator, and Recon v2.1 estimates of unobserved clonotypes. Generation probabilities were computed with OLGA for all TCRbeta clonotypes obtained by the gDNA method from several donors. Drawn from immuneACCESS, this table holds only the in-frame rearrangements with V and J called that TCRdb kept. Clones are partly lost; checked studies trace under half to an unresolved V gene and leave the rest unexplained. That table is the source of V, J and clone size, and D and trimming were worked out from the DNA. The sample table shows a few million clones, and approximately 95% are seen once. In total, the top ten clones hold under 0.45% of the sample.

Donors were healthy HIV-negative adults with no recently reported acute infections or vaccinations. Only Caucasian adults living in Nashville, Tennessee, USA were represented among the donors. CD4+ T cells were enriched by magnetic negative selection; naive cells were then positively selected on CD45RA, and the negative fraction formed the memory subset. Blood was obtained by leukapheresis, after which PBMCs were separated by Ficoll-Histopaque density gradient centrifugation and cryopreserved in liquid nitrogen vapor phase. Analytical flow cytometry was used to check the purity and quantity of each magnetically sorted T cell population. Genomic DNA was isolated from every sorted fraction and measured by UV absorbance on a Nanodrop 2000c. Comments on this clone: It has no known antigen specificity. Per-base quality was not reported, and no clone a single base away is much larger than it.

The study at large found these results: Higher generation probabilities were observed for clonotypes shared by all four sorted-subset donors than for non-shared clonotypes. Across four donors, around 5.4% of naive CD4, approximately 3.6% of naive CD8, 2% to 2.5% of memory CD4, and around 0.4% of memory CD8 clonotypes were shared. Pairwise subsampling led to the expectation that sequencing depth would affect the degree of clonotype sharing among donors. Incomplete sequencing was indicated by rarefaction of sorted-subset datasets, despite the large sequencing depth. Naive subsets generally had larger estimated clonotype richness than memory subsets did. Sampling was limited to blood, and TCR repertoires in tissue likely differ from TCR repertoires in blood. The small number of donors limited the genetic and exposure-history diversity represented.

The receptor was derived from a man between 18 and 29 years old in good health. Some clones in this sample may be carry-over from other donors' samples. The chain is encoded by TRBV28 joined to TRBJ2-7; 8 central nucleotides agree with TRBD1. The sample taken for sequencing was naive CD4+ T cells from PBMCs. The cell subset or site tag for this specimen amounts to: CD45RA+ positively selected. The base sequence is TGTGCCAGCAGTTCGGGACAGGTGGGCTACGAGCAGTACTTC. Its protein is CASSSGQVGYEQYF.